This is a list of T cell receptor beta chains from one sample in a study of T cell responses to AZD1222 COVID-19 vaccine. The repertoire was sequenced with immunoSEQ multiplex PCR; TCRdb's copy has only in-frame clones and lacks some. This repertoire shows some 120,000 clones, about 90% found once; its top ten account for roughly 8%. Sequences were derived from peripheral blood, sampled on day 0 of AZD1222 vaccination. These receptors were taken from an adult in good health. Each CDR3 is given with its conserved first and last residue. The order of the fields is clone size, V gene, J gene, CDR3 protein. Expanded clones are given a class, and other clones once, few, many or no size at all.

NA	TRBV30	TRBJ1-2	CAWSPAGGEGYTF
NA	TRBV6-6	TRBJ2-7	CASSSPFGDIYEQYF
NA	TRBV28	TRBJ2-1	CASSPFGTEQFF
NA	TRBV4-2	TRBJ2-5	CASSQEPAGGPETQYF
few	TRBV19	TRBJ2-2	CASSSAPGTGFTGELFF
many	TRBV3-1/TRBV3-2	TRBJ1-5	CASSQGAVEGQPQHF
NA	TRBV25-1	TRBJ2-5	CASEEETQYF
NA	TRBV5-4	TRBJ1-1	CASSPARAEVTEAFF
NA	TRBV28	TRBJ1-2	CASSLANYGYTF
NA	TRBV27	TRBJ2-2	CASRRLAGGTGELFF
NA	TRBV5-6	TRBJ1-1	CASSPGGGNTEAFF
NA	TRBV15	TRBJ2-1	CATSRVGGGEQFF
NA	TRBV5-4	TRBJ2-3	CASSTFTDTQYF
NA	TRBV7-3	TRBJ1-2	CASSSGQRYGYTF
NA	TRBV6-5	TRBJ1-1	CASSRWGNTEAFF
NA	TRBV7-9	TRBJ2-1	CASSPDRLIYNEQFF
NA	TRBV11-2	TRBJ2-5	CASSLDVGLRGTQYF
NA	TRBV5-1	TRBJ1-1	CASSLGDSRSEAFF
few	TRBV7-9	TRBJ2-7	CASSHSPRGKSYEQYF
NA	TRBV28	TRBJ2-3	CASSFWGRTDTQYF
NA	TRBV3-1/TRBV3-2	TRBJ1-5	CASSPDTNQPQHF
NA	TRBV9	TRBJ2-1	CASSPLAGDYNEQFF
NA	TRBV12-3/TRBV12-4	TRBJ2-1	CASSRDYNEQFF
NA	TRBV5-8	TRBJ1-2	CASSPTGTVDYGYTF
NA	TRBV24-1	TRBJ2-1	CATSDLVAGAHNEQFF
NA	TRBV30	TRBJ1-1	CAWSYFDGTEAFF
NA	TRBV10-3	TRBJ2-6	CAISSQGLSGANVLTF
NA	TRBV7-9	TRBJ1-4	CASSLAVGSEKLFF
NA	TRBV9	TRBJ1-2	CASSKVSDGNYGYTF
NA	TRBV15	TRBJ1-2	CATSVQGAYGYTF
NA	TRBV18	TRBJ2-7	CASSPGDPKNYEQYF
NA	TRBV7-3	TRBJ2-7	CASSLGPRAPENEQYF
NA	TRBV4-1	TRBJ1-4	CASSQGREKLFF
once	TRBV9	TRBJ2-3	CASSIIPTATDTQYF
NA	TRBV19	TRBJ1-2	CASSTAGHNYGYTF
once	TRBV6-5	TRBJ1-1	CASSYLRTLNTEAFF
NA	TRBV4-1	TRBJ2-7	CASSQDPSFQGYEQYF
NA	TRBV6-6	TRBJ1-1	CASGRHHTEAFF
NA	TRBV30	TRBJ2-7	CAWSPDRDSYEQYF
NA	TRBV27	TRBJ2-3	CASSRGTTLFTDTQYF
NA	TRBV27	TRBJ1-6	CASSWTLIPANNSPLHF
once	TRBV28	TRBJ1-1	CASSLFGLHAGVNTEAFF
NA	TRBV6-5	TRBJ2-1	CASSFRTSIHNEQFF
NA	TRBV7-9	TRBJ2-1	CASSPSGTGLGEQFF
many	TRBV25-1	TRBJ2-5	CASSVGQTYQETQYF
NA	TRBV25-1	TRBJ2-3	CASSELTAGGRQDTQYF